What follows is one TCR beta chain and its context. Its antigen is not identified. The CDR3 contains 12 residues. The V segment lost 4 bases and the J segment 12 bases; nucleotides outside the gene matches: 5. This sample stems from a study of T-cell reconstitution after alpha-beta-depleted transplantation in children. Overall study results and limits: The origin of high day-60 TCRbeta diversity in some patients lay in surviving recipient T cells and thymic progenitors. Several hundred expanded graft clones reportedly were the source of alpha-beta T cells about two months after transplant. Among T cells one year after transplant, newly produced cells accounted for most counts and diversity.

Unique molecular identifiers tagged the TCRbeta library. TCRdb used MiXCR to reprocess the PCR reads, holding one entry per CDR3 protein. Here the sample spans a few hundred thousand distinct CDR3 sequences, about 16% being singletons. The V call is TRBV12-3 or TRBV12-4, the J call TRBJ2-7; 11 bases are shared with TRBD2. This TCR was recovered from a boy less than two years old who had a stem cell transplant for Wiskott-Aldrich syndrome, so the T cells may come from the graft donor. Sequenced here: PBMCs, mostly from graft donor cells, sampled 360 days after TCRalphabeta/CD19-depleted stem cell transplant. The CDR3 loop is CASSSGLAGVYF. CDR3 in DNA: TGTGCCAGCAGTTCAGGACTAGCGGGTGTGTACTTC.